Listed below are T cell receptor beta chains from one sample, sequenced in a study of blood T cell repertoires in COVID-19. The data were produced by immunoSEQ multiplex PCR, yet TCRdb's version contains in-frame clones alone and is incomplete. The table lists about 65,000 clones, 75% to 85% of them singletons. The material sequenced was peripheral blood. Every receptor here comes from a man aged 80 or over with acute or convalescent COVID-19. CDR3s include the opening cysteine and the closing phenylalanine or tryptophan. D genes are given only for firm matches. Size is stated for part of the rows, as once, few or many counts, or as a class when the clone is expanded.

TRBJ1-1,TRBV6-1,NA,NA,CASSEWANTEAFF,TGTGCCAGCAGTGAATGGGCCAACACTGAAGCTTTCTTT
TRBJ1-6,TRBV3-1/TRBV3-2,NA,once,CASSQDLGVHNSPLHF,TGTGCCAGCAGCCAAGATTTAGGGGTCCATAATTCACCCCTCCACTTT
TRBJ2-3,TRBV6-6,TRBD2,NA,CASSYSTSQTQYF,TGTGCCAGCAGTTACTCGACTAGCCAAACGCAGTATTTT
TRBJ1-1,TRBV15,NA,NA,CATSSSSNTEAFF,TGTGCCACCAGCAGCTCCTCTAACACTGAAGCTTTCTTT
TRBJ1-6,TRBV5-1,NA,NA,CASSFGEGRRNSPLHF,TGCGCCAGCAGCTTCGGCGAGGGTCGGAGGAATTCACCCCTCCACTTT
TRBJ2-7,TRBV6-5,TRBD1,once,CASSSGQGVYEQYF,TGTGCCAGCAGTTCGGGACAGGGGGTTTACGAGCAGTACTTC
TRBJ1-3,TRBV23-1,NA,NA,CASTGKGDLVPNTIYF,TGCGCCAGCACCGGAAAGGGAGATCTCGTCCCAAACACCATATATTTT
TRBJ2-3,TRBV6-5,NA,once,CASSRDITDTQYF,TGTGCCAGCAGCCGGGACATCACAGATACGCAGTATTTT
TRBJ2-7,TRBV6-5,NA,once,CASSPWRERQYF,TGTGCCAGCAGCCCCTGGCGGGAACGGCAGTATTTC
TRBJ2-1,TRBV10-1,NA,NA,CASSEYRRGSNEQFF,TGCGCCAGCAGTGAGTACAGGAGGGGCTCTAATGAGCAGTTCTTC
TRBJ1-1,TRBV19,NA,NA,CASSIQGTEAFF,TGTGCCAGTAGTATCCAGGGGACTGAAGCTTTCTTT
TRBJ2-2,TRBV5-1,TRBD2,NA,CASRNSFSGGSTGELFF,TGCGCCAGCAGAAATTCCTTCAGCGGGGGGAGCACCGGGGAGCTGTTTTTT
TRBJ1-1,TRBV18,TRBD1,NA,CASSLRTGQNTEAFF,TGTGCCAGCTCACTAAGGACAGGGCAGAACACTGAAGCTTTCTTT
TRBJ1-5,TRBV3-1/TRBV3-2,NA,NA,CASSQGDSLRPQHF,TGTGCCAGCAGCCAAGGAGACTCCCTACGGCCCCAGCATTTT
TRBJ2-7,TRBV10-3,NA,NA,CAISGETEGEQYF,TGTGCCATCAGTGGTGAGACTGAAGGCGAGCAGTACTTC
TRBJ1-5,TRBV27,NA,NA,CASSFAAGIDPQHF,TGTGCCAGCAGTTTTGCGGCAGGGATCGATCCCCAGCATTTT
TRBJ1-1,TRBV5-1,NA,NA,CASSPLGGGGTEAFF,TGCGCCAGCAGCCCGCTGGGAGGGGGGGGAACTGAAGCTTTCTTT
TRBJ2-6,TRBV4-2,TRBD2,NA,CASSSPTSGGSSGANVLTF,TGTGCCAGCAGCAGCCCGACTAGCGGGGGGAGCTCTGGGGCCAACGTCCTGACTTTC
TRBJ1-2,TRBV6-6,TRBD1,few,CASSYSYRGQGGYTF,TGTGCCAGCAGTTACTCCTACAGGGGGCAGGGTGGCTACACCTTC
TRBJ1-6,TRBV5-1,NA,few,CASSLGVSTGNSPLHF,TGCGCCAGCAGCTTGGGAGTCAGTACGGGTAATTCACCCCTCCACTTT
TRBJ1-5,TRBV18,NA,NA,CASSPDGINQPQHF,TGTGCCAGCTCGCCTGACGGGATCAATCAGCCCCAGCATTTT
TRBJ1-1,TRBV7-8,NA,NA,CASSSLNPGSGTEAFF,TGTGCCAGCAGCTCTTTAAACCCCGGGTCGGGCACTGAAGCTTTCTTT
TRBJ2-7,TRBV5-4,TRBD2,NA,CASSGRTSGGYEQYF,TGTGCCAGCAGCGGCAGGACTAGCGGGGGTTACGAGCAGTACTTC
TRBJ2-5,TRBV6-2/TRBV6-3,TRBD1,once,CASTPAADRGKKTQYF,TGTGCCAGCACCCCGGCGGCCGACAGGGGAAAGAAGACCCAGTACTTC
TRBJ1-6,TRBV5-1,TRBD1,NA,CASSLSGTGGYSPLHF,TGCGCCAGCAGCCTTTCCGGGACAGGGGGTTATTCACCCCTCCACTTT
TRBJ2-7,TRBV6-5,TRBD1,NA,CASQHPGQPPYEQYF,TGTGCCAGCCAACACCCGGGACAGCCCCCCTACGAGCAGTACTTC
TRBJ2-7,TRBV27,TRBD1,NA,CASSSGTATAEQYF,TGTGCCAGCAGTTCCGGGACAGCCACGGCCGAGCAGTACTTC
TRBJ2-6,TRBV5-1,TRBD1,NA,CASSLGQGAGANVLTF,TGCGCCAGCAGCTTGGGACAGGGGGCTGGGGCCAACGTCCTGACTTTC
TRBJ2-1,TRBV3-1/TRBV3-2,TRBD1,few,CASSQDSGDRNDEQFF,TGTGCCAGCAGCCAAGATAGTGGGGACAGGAACGATGAGCAGTTCTTC
TRBJ1-2,TRBV7-8,NA,few,CASSLLRRAVYGYTF,TGTGCCAGCAGCTTACTGCGCAGGGCGGTCTATGGCTACACCTTC
TRBJ1-4,TRBV7-6,NA,NA,CASSLFYPGSTNEKLFF,TGTGCCAGCAGCTTATTTTATCCGGGTTCAACTAATGAAAAACTGTTTTTT
TRBJ2-3,TRBV2,NA,NA,CASSEASGPDTQYF,TGTGCCAGCAGTGAAGCTAGTGGGCCCGATACGCAGTATTTT
TRBJ2-3,TRBV5-4,NA,NA,CASSPNVGLTDTQYF,TGTGCCAGCAGCCCGAACGTTGGCCTCACAGATACGCAGTATTTT
TRBJ2-7,TRBV5-1,NA,NA,CASSGGGRDEQYF,TGCGCCAGCAGTGGGGGGGGCCGCGACGAGCAGTACTTC
TRBJ2-7,TRBV5-1,NA,NA,CASSLTGNTYEQYF,TGCGCCAGCAGCCTTACAGGGAATACCTACGAGCAGTACTTC
TRBJ1-5,TRBV6-2/TRBV6-3,TRBD1,NA,CASSYGQGTNQPQHF,TGTGCCAGCAGTTACGGACAGGGTACCAATCAGCCCCAGCATTTT
TRBJ1-1,TRBV9,NA,NA,CASSGRGGFWDTEAFF,TGTGCCAGCAGCGGACGCGGGGGTTTTTGGGACACTGAAGCTTTCTTT
TRBJ1-5,TRBV6-5,NA,once,CASSQTGNQPQHF,TGTGCCAGCAGCCAAACAGGGAATCAGCCCCAGCATTTT
TRBJ1-4,TRBV6-5,NA,NA,CASSYQGSPNEKLFF,TGTGCCAGCAGTTACCAGGGGTCCCCTAATGAAAAACTGTTTTTT